This TCR beta chain was sequenced during a study of blood T cells in healthy people across ages. Germline V gene sequence: CDR1 MNHNY, CDR2 SVGAGI (reference sequence). The CDR3 consists of 13 residues. Using a J-beta primer mix together with a sample-barcoded 5' primer, a second PCR was run for about 7 to 12 cycles. TCRdb used MiXCR to reprocess the 5' RACE reads, holding one entry per CDR3 protein. The data show about 1.6 million distinct CDR3 sequences, roughly 32% seen once. Details on this clonotype: The germline gene is not matched at one end of the junction; a read error may be the cause.

The chain couples TRBV6-6 to TRBJ1-2; possibly TRBD1 for D (6 bases). The receptor was derived from a woman aged 25 to 39 in good health. The sample comprised blood. The CDR3 DNA sequence: TGTGTCAGCAGGAGGACTGGGGGCGATGGCTACACCTTC. The encoded protein is CVSRRTGGDGYTF.